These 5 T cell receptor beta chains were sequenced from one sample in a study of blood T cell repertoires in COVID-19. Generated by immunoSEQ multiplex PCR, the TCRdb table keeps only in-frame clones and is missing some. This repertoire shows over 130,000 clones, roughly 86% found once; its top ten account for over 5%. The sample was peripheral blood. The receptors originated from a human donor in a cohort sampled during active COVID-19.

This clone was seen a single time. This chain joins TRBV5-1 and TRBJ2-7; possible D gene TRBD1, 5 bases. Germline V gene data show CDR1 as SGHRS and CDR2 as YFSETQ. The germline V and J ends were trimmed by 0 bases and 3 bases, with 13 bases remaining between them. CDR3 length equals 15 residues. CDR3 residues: CASSLGAGPVYEQYF. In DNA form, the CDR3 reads TGCGCCAGCAGCTTGGGGGCAGGGCCAGTCTACGAGCAGTACTTC.

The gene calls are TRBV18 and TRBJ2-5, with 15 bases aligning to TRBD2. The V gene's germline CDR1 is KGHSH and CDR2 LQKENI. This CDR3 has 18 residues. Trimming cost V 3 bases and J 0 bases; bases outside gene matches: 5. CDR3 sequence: CASSPAGLAGGHQETQYF. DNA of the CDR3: TGTGCCAGCTCACCCGCGGGACTAGCGGGGGGCCACCAAGAGACCCAGTACTTC.

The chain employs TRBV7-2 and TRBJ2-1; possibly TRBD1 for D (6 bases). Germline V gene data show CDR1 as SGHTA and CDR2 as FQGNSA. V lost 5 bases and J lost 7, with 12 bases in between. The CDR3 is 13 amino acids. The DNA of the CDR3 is TGTGCCAGCAGCCCAGGGGCACGGAATGAGCAGTTCTTC. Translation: CASSPGARNEQFF.

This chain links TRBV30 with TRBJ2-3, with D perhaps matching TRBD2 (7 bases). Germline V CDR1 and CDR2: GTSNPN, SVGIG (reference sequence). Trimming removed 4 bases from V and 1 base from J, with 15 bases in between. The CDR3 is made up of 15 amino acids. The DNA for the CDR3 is TGTGCCTGGAATAGGGGGGGCTCAGGCACAGATACGCAGTATTTT. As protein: CAWNRGGSGTDTQYF.

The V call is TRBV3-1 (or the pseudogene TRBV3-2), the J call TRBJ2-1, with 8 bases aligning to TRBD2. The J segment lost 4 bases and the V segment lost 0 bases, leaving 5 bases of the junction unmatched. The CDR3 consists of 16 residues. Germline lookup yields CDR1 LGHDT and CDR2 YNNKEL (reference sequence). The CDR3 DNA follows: TGTGCCAGCAGCCAAGATGGGGAGCGGGGGTACAATGAGCAGTTCTTC. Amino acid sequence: CASSQDGERGYNEQFF.